The TCR beta chain described here comes from a study of CD8 T cells in ankylosing spondylitis. The study's findings and limits: Past studies reported some motif variants in reactive arthritis synovial fluid and blood. Matched synovial fluid from ankylosing spondylitis patients was reported to be enriched for disease-linked clones. Disease-associated clones were CD8+ and fairly uncommon in peripheral blood. A TCR beta motif of 8 or 9 highly homologous variants appeared characteristic of ankylosing spondylitis blood.

TCRdb reprocessed the 5' RACE reads via MiXCR and lists one record per CDR3 protein. The sample has fewer than 500,000 distinct CDR3 sequences, approximately 20% seen once. The sample holds a few counts of this clonotype. The antigen remains unidentified. The V and J ends lost 2 bases and 0 bases respectively, with 7 bases between them. Germline CDR1 is MNHEY and CDR2 is SVGEGT. The length of the CDR3 is 15 residues. Input material: blood, either unsorted or a sorted T cell fraction (not recorded which). The TCR originated in a male donor with ankylosing spondylitis. V and J are TRBV6-2 or TRBV6-3 and TRBJ2-2; the D is unclear. The CDR3 spells CASSYVITNTGELFF. The CDR3 nucleotides are TGTGCCAGCAGTTACGTCATAACGAACACCGGGGAGCTGTTTTTT.